The 20 T cell receptor beta chains below all came from one sample that was sequenced in a study of blood T cells in healthy people across ages. The authors ran a second PCR of roughly 6 to 12 cycles using a sample-barcoded 5' primer and a J-beta primer mix. TCRdb passed the 5' RACE reads through MiXCR, listing each CDR3 protein once. The repertoire holds more than 800,000 distinct CDR3 sequences, with 25% to 30% as singletons. Material for sequencing was blood. The receptors here all came from a woman over 75 in good health.

Written as DNA, the CDR3 is TGTGCCAGCAGATACGACAGGGTCACTGAAGCTTTCTTT. Its translation: CASRYDRVTEAFF. The J gene is TRBJ1-1, the V gene TRBV27; 7 nucleotides agree with TRBD1. V dropped 6 bases and J dropped 4; count of bases not matched to a gene: 5. The CDR3 spans 13 residues. Germline CDR1 and CDR2: MNHEY and SMNVEV (reference sequence).

This clonotype was observed a handful of times. A much larger clone lies one base from this, so it may be a read error. This chain joins TRBV5-5 and TRBJ2-1, with 8 bases fitting TRBD2. The assigned J gene may be wrong: the sequence end matches TRBJ2-7 better. This CDR3 comprises 15 residues. CDR1 and CDR2 (germline): SGHKS, YYEKEE (reference sequence). The CDR3 protein is CASSGSGGTYNEQYF. The CDR3 coding sequence is TGTGCCAGCAGCGGAAGCGGGGGAACCTACAATGAGCAGTACTTC.

This clonotype was seen many times. The chain recombines TRBV6-2 or TRBV6-3 with TRBJ2-4, with 7 bases fitting TRBD1. The germline CDR1 and CDR2 sequences are MNHEY and SVGEGT. V trimming: 6 bases; J trimming: 3 bases; junction bases outside the gene matches: 5. The CDR3 covers 14 residues. CDR3 amino acids: CASSIDRVKNIQYF. CDR3 in DNA: TGTGCCAGCAGCATAGACAGGGTCAAAAACATTCAGTACTTC.

Points on this clonotype: A read error may explain this, as a much larger clone is one base away. This rearrangement joins TRBV4-2 to TRBJ1-5; D uncertain. The CDR3 has 14 residues. Germline-derived CDR1 and CDR2 are LGHNA and YNFKEQ. V was shortened by 4 bases and J by 7 bases, with 14 bases between the two germline ends. CDR3 DNA: TGTGCCAGCAGCCGAGGGTCAGGATTGCAGCCCCAGCATTTT. Translation: CASSRGSGLQPQHF.

At least ten counts were recorded for this clonotype. The chain recombines TRBV13 with TRBJ1-2; the D is unclear. The CDR3 length is 13 residues. Germline V gives CDR1 PRHDT, CDR2 FYEKMQ (reference sequence). V lost 0 bases, J lost 6 bases, and 8 bases lay in between. As DNA, the CDR3 is TGTGCCAGCAGCTTAGGCCTGCTCGATGGCTACACCTTC. This encodes CASSLGLLDGYTF. The full variable domain, rest sourced from reference TRBV13 and TRBJ1-2, is AAGVIQSPRHLIKEKRETATLKCYPIPRHDTVYWYQQGPGQDPQFLISFYEKMQSDKGSIPDRFSAQQFSDYHSELNMSSLELGDSALYFCASSLGLLDGYTFGSGTRLTVV.

The table lists this clonotype with many counts. The V and J genes are TRBV27 and TRBJ1-5, with D hard to call. The V gene lost 5 bases and the J gene lost 0 bases, with 11 bases spanning the gap. Germline assignment: CDR1 MNHEY and CDR2 SMNVEV (reference sequence). The CDR3 totals 15 residues. The CDR3 nucleotides are TGTGCCAGCAGTCTTCTGGACCGTAGCAATCAGCCCCAGCATTTT. Translated, it gives CASSLLDRSNQPQHF.

This clonotype was counted only a few times. Since a much larger clone is just one base distant, this may be a read error. V is TRBV7-8 and J is TRBJ2-1; 9 nucleotides align to TRBD1. Trimming at V came to 5 bases and at J to 7 bases, leaving 12 bases not matched to a gene. Germline-derived CDR1 and CDR2 are SGHVS and FQNEAQ. The CDR3 consists of 16 residues. CDR3 residues: CASSEVRDRARNEQFF. The DNA of the CDR3 is TGTGCCAGCAGCGAAGTCCGGGACAGGGCTCGTAATGAGCAGTTCTTC.

This clonotype was seen at least ten times. The chain has TRBV6-5 and TRBJ2-3; tentatively, D is TRBD1 (5 bases). Germline V gene lookup returns CDR1 MNHEY and CDR2 SVGAGI. V was shortened by 3 bases and J by 4 bases, with 11 bases between the two germline ends. The CDR3 contains 14 residues. The CDR3 region is CASSYRGSADTQYF. The CDR3 DNA reads TGTGCCAGCAGTTATAGGGGATCTGCAGATACGCAGTATTTT.

This clonotype was seen a handful of times. A much larger clone lies one base from this, so it may be a read error. The CDR3, as DNA: TGTGCCAGCAGCTCAGGACTAGCGGGGGGAACTGAGCAGTACTTC. Protein product: CASSSGLAGGTEQYF. The chain carries TRBV7-2 and TRBJ2-5, with TRBD2 matching over 14 bases. This CDR3 comprises 15 residues. With V trimmed by 4 bases and J by 11 bases, 9 bases remained unmatched. The germline gives CDR1 SGHTA, CDR2 FQGNSA.

In this sample, this clonotype turned up many times. The chain couples TRBV2 to TRBJ1-4; 7 positions match TRBD1. From germline, CDR1 is SNHLY and CDR2 FYNNEI. The CDR3 is 14 amino acids. V was pared by 6 bases and J by 5 bases, with 6 bases of the junction left unmatched. The DNA of the CDR3 is TGTGCCAGCAGCCTGGACAGGAGCAATGAAAAACTGTTTTTT. This encodes CASSLDRSNEKLFF.

The chain links TRBV20-1 to TRBJ1-1, with a weak D call TRBD1 (5 bases). Between the trimmed V and J ends, which lost 2 bases and 3 bases, there was a span of 19 bases. CDR1 is DFQATT, CDR2 SNEGSKA, per germline (reference sequence). CDR3 length: 16 residues. The CDR3 DNA reads TGCAGTGCTAGAATCGGTAGATCGGGACCTTACACTGAAGCTTTCTTT. It encodes CSARIGRSGPYTEAFF.

This clonotype has at least ten counts. The chain combines TRBV27 with TRBJ2-1; D remains ambiguous. V was trimmed by 8 bases and J by 2 bases, leaving 19 bases between them. Germline V lookup: CDR1 MNHEY, CDR2 SMNVEV (reference sequence). This CDR3 is 16 amino acids long. The CDR3 loop reads CASPLCASLPYNEQFF. The CDR3 DNA is TGTGCCAGCCCCCTTTGTGCCTCCCTTCCCTACAATGAGCAGTTCTTC.

This clonotype has at least ten counts. The V gene is TRBV4-3, the J gene TRBJ2-3, with 11 bases identical to TRBD2. The trim removed 4 bases at V and 2 bases at J, leaving 8 bases unmatched. From germline, CDR1 is LGHNA and CDR2 YSLEER. The CDR3 runs to 17 residues. This CDR3 is CASSPRASGGPTDTQYF. The CDR3 coding sequence is TGCGCCAGCAGCCCCCGGGCTAGCGGGGGGCCCACAGATACGCAGTATTTT.

Worth noting for this clonotype: This could be a read error, since a much larger clone is one nucleotide away. V gene TRBV6-5 combines with J gene TRBJ1-6; the D gene is possibly TRBD1 (6 bases). V lost 0 bases and J 3 bases, leaving 18 bases between the germline ends. The CDR3 runs to 19 residues. The germline gives CDR1 MNHEY, CDR2 SVGAGI. The CDR3 DNA follows: TGTGCCAGCAGTTACTCGTACGGGGGGCGCGTCTTCTATAATTCACCCCTCCACTTT. It encodes CASSYSYGGRVFYNSPLHF.

This clonotype was seen many times. The rearrangement uses TRBV7-2 and TRBJ2-5; 12 bases fit TRBD1. This CDR3 region has 16 residues. Germline V lookup: CDR1 SGHTA, CDR2 FQGNSA. With V trimmed by 1 base and J by 4 bases, 4 bases remained unmatched. CDR3 in amino acids: CASSLVGTGGGETQYF. CDR3 sequence (DNA): TGTGCCAGCAGCTTAGTTGGGACAGGGGGCGGAGAGACCCAGTACTTC.

As for this clonotype: This could be a read error, since a much larger clone is one nucleotide away. The V gene is TRBV20-1, the J gene TRBJ1-2; TRBD1 agrees at 9 bases. Germline CDR1 and CDR2: DFQATT and SNEGSKA (reference sequence). This CDR3 has 14 residues. Here the CDR3 reads CSAQGTGFDYGHTF. In nucleotides, the CDR3 is TGCAGTGCTCAAGGGACAGGGTTCGACTATGGCCACACCTTC.

The gene calls are TRBV21-1 and TRBJ2-7; the table's TRBD2 call for D was not verified on the DNA. TRBV21-1 is designated a pseudogene. The CDR3 is 15 amino acids. CDR3 bases: TGTGCCAGCAGCAAAGATGCCTCCTATTCCTACGAGCAGTACTTC. Its protein is CASSKDASYSYEQYF.

This chain connects TRBV5-1 to TRBJ2-3, with D maybe TRBD2 (5 bases). The CDR3 is 16 residues long. The V end was cut by 0 bases, the J end by 5 bases, with 16 bases between. Germline lookup yields CDR1 SGHRS and CDR2 YFSETQ. In DNA, the CDR3 is TGCGCCAGCAGCTTGGCCCTAGGACGTCGGGGAGATACGCAGTATTTT. Translating it yields CASSLALGRRGDTQYF.

This clonotype was observed many times. The chain is built from TRBV18 and TRBJ2-1, with TRBD1 matching 9 bases. V trimming: 1 base; J trimming: 6 bases; junction bases outside the gene matches: 4. The CDR3 is 15 residues long. CDR1 and CDR2 (germline): KGHSH, LQKENI. Written as DNA, the CDR3 is TGTGCCAGCTCACCACAGGGACAGGGTGCCAATGAGCAGTTCTTC. Protein product: CASSPQGQGANEQFF.

This clonotype occurred many times. The genes are TRBV20-1 and TRBJ2-5, with unresolved D. This CDR3 has 13 amino acids. CDR1 is DFQATT, CDR2 SNEGSKA, per germline (reference sequence). Trimming left V 0 bases short and J 2 bases short, with 7 bases between. The CDR3 region has the DNA TGCAGTGCTAGAGATTCCAGTCAAGAGACCCAGTACTTC. Amino acid sequence: CSARDSSQETQYF.